This is a list of T cell receptor beta chains from one sample in a study of blood T cell repertoires in COVID-19. Profiling relied on immunoSEQ multiplex PCR, and the TCRdb table lists in-frame clones only, not all of them. Of approximately 80,000 clones listed, approximately 89% are singletons. Sequenced input: peripheral blood. All receptors come from a woman aged 80 or older with acute or convalescent COVID-19. Each CDR3 is given with its conserved first and last residue.

v_call cdr3_aa
TRBV7-2 CASSLRGQGTQYF
TRBV5-1 CASSFTDRGTDTQYF
TRBV6-5 CASSYGADQPQHF
TRBV19 CASSTGQGETYGYTF
TRBV4-1 CASSQDQGGSREKLFF
TRBV11-2 CASSLAQVANYGYTF
TRBV6-6 CASTLDRGTEAFF
TRBV6-1 CASSDSGSGNTIYF
TRBV12-5 CASGSGGAETQYF
TRBV6-2/TRBV6-3 CASSYRAALEEGDTEAFF
TRBV7-6 CASSTGTGEYNEQFF
TRBV19 CASSPRGTDPDTQYF
TRBV5-8 CASSLATGVETQYF
TRBV18 CASSRRLYPPDSPLHF
TRBV12-3/TRBV12-4 CASRHRVGQPQHF
TRBV5-1 CASSLEGQGAEAFF
TRBV11-3 CASSRGGRETQYF
TRBV30 CAWSSGTNSGNTIYF
TRBV27 CASSPSWAANSYEQYF
TRBV5-6 CASSLGQGARNIQYF
TRBV11-3 CASSRTGGHSYNEQFF
TRBV11-2 CASSLETGGWDTEAFF
TRBV5-6 CASSFPGSDTQYF
TRBV7-2 CASSLHNQYQETQYF
TRBV7-9 CASSTGLNEKLFF
TRBV5-1 CASSLETPGGETQYF
TRBV7-2 CASSLAPTGTGYNEQFF
TRBV7-8 CASSLRGLAGNTGELFF
TRBV10-2 CASRQDNQPQHF